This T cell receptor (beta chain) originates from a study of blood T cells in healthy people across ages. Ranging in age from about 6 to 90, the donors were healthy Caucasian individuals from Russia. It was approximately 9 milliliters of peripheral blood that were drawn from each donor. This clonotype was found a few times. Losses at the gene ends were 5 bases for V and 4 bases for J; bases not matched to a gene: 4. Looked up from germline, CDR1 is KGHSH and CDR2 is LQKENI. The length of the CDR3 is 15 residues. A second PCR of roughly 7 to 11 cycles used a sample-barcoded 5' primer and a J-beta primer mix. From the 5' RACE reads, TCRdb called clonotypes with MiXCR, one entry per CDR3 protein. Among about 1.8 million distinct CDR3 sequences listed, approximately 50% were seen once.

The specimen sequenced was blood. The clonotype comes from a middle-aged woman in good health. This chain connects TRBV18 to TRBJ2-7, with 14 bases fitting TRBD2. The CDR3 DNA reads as TGTGCCAGCTCAAGACTAGCGGGGGGGCAGTACGAGCAGTACTTC. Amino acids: CASSRLAGGQYEQYF.